The entry that follows covers one T cell receptor (beta chain) sequence. The antigen is unknown. The repertoire was sequenced with immunoSEQ multiplex PCR; TCRdb's copy has only in-frame clones and lacks some. The sample shows roughly 700,000 clones, about 89% of them seen only once. Treatment noted: some 20 received Ad26.COV2.S at low or high dose, single or two shots; about 5 received placebo; per-sample allocation not given. All samples were drawn on day 63, counting from the first vaccine or placebo injection. This specimen comes from a study of Ad26.COV2.S vaccination and SARS-CoV-2 variants. The CDR3 runs to 17 residues. The ends lost 2 bases at V and 5 bases at J; junction bases unmatched: 9. Study-level points and caveats: Compared with placebo recipients, vaccine recipients had higher spike-specific TCR breadth.

This clonotype originated in a person between 18 and 60 years old who received the Ad26.COV2.S COVID-19 vaccine or a placebo. The chain is built from TRBV23-1 and TRBJ2-3; 11 bases line up with TRBD1. TRBV23-1 is noted as an ORF with a role that remains uncertain. The input for sequencing was peripheral blood, taken in a trial of Ad26.COV2.S vaccine versus placebo. CDR3 loop: CASSQAYRDRGEDTQYF. CDR3 DNA sequence: TGCGCCAGCAGTCAAGCCTACCGGGACAGGGGGGAAGATACGCAGTATTTT.